The 8 T cell receptor beta chains listed next were all sequenced from one sample in a study of blood T cell repertoires in COVID-19. Clones were sequenced by immunoSEQ multiplex PCR, and TCRdb holds only the in-frame ones, with some missing. Seen here are 70,000 to 85,000 clones, roughly 86% observed once, and the top ten hold approximately 1.9%. The sequenced sample consisted of peripheral blood. The receptors originated from a woman in her sixties or seventies with acute or convalescent COVID-19.

The chain recombines TRBV6-5 with TRBJ2-7, with 8 bases fitting TRBD1. Unmatched junction bases numbered 6, after V lost 6 bases and J lost 2 bases. Germline-derived CDR1 and CDR2 are MNHEY and SVGAGI. The CDR3 extends over 14 amino acids. This chain's CDR3 is CASRKQTGAYEQYF. CDR3 coding DNA: TGTGCCAGCAGAAAACAGACAGGGGCCTACGAGCAGTACTTC.

The chain has TRBV4-2 and TRBJ1-2; D is unclear. This CDR3 comprises 15 residues. Trimming left V 2 bases short and J 8 bases short, with 18 bases between. Per germline, CDR1 LGHNA and CDR2 YNFKEQ. The CDR3 DNA is TGTGCCAGCAGCCAAAATCCTTCAGAGGGCTACGGCTACACCTTC. Translated, it gives CASSQNPSEGYGYTF.

This clone was picked up one time. The V call is TRBV18, the J call TRBJ2-2, with D possibly TRBD1 on 5 matching bases. From germline, CDR1 is KGHSH and CDR2 LQKENI. The length of the CDR3 is 13 residues. V lost 4 bases and J 3 bases, leaving 6 bases between the germline ends. Written as DNA, the CDR3 is TGTGCCAGCTCACAAGGGGACACCGGGGAGCTGTTTTTT. It translates to CASSQGDTGELFF.

This chain uses TRBV28 with TRBJ2-2; D perhaps matches TRBD2 (6 bases). Germline V gene data show CDR1 as MDHEN and CDR2 as SYDVKM. The CDR3 consists of 14 residues. Trimming removed 7 bases from V and 2 bases from J, with 11 bases in between. The DNA of the CDR3 is TGTGCCAGCAAGGGACTTCCTAACACCGGGGAGCTGTTTTTT. This translates into CASKGLPNTGELFF. Complete variable domain (other parts from reference TRBV28 and TRBJ2-2): DVKVTQSSRYLVKRTGEKVFLECVQDMDHENMFWYRQDPGLGLRLIYFSYDVKMKEKGDIPEGYSVSREKKERFSLILESASTNQTSMYLCASKGLPNTGELFFGEGSRLTVL.

The chain recombines TRBV30 with TRBJ1-1, with D maybe TRBD1 (6 bases). The CDR3 is 13 residues long. Germline loops: CDR1 GTSNPN, CDR2 SVGIG (reference sequence). V lost 0 bases, J lost 10 bases, and 15 bases lay in between. The CDR3: CAWSVKGEQGAFF. The CDR3 coding sequence is TGTGCCTGGAGTGTAAAGGGAGAACAGGGAGCTTTCTTT.

The V call is TRBV3-1 (or the pseudogene TRBV3-2), the J call TRBJ1-5; D is uncertain. V dropped 1 base and J dropped 7 bases, with 11 bases sitting between them. Germline V gives CDR1 LGHDT, CDR2 YNNKEL (reference sequence). This CDR3 contains 14 residues. The CDR3 loop reads CASSQGGGLQPQHF. The DNA of the CDR3 is TGTGCCAGCAGCCAAGGGGGAGGGCTGCAGCCCCAGCATTTT.

The chain carries TRBV7-9 and TRBJ2-2, with 14 bases aligning to TRBD2. CDR1 is SEHNR, CDR2 FQNEAQ, per germline (reference sequence). V lost 5 bases, J lost 2 bases, and 4 bases stayed unmatched. The CDR3 has 17 amino acids. CDR3: CASSRTSGGPNTGELFF. Here the CDR3 DNA reads TGTGCCAGCAGCCGGACTAGCGGGGGGCCCAACACCGGGGAGCTGTTTTTT.

This clone was detected only once. The chain joins TRBV4-3 to TRBJ2-2; a weak D match, TRBD2 (7 bases). Looked up from germline, CDR1 is LGHNA and CDR2 is YSLEER. This CDR3 is 14 amino acids long. Trimming stripped 8 bases from V and 6 bases from J, with 16 bases between. The DNA of the CDR3 is TGCGCCAGCTCAAAGGGGGGGAGGGCCGGGGAGCTGTTTTTT. Encoded protein: CASSKGGRAGELFF.